This T cell receptor (beta chain) comes out of a study of beta chain features in type 1 diabetes. Germline CDR1 and CDR2: SGHRS and YFSETQ. V was pared by 3 bases and J by 4 bases, with 8 bases of the junction left unmatched. The CDR3 length is 17 residues. This clone appeared a few times. Its specificity is not known. The study reverse transcribed the entire isolated RNA, so it sequenced expressed TCRB transcripts. Libraries were prepared by immunoSEQ multiplex PCR; TCRdb keeps only in-frame clonotypes and omits some of them. The sample includes about 22,000 clones, 50% to 60% of them seen just once. Study-wide results and limits: Shorter TCRB CDR3s, moderately but significantly so, marked every one of the four CD4+ subsets in Type 1 diabetes patients.

Sequencing used stem cell memory CD4+ T cells from blood. This TCR was sampled from a man aged 18 to 30 with type 1 diabetes. This sequence joins TRBV5-1 and TRBJ2-1, with 12 positions matching TRBD2. This CDR3 reads CASSSGLTSGSYNEQFF. The CDR3 DNA follows: TGCGCCAGCAGCTCGGGCCTGACTAGCGGGAGTTACAATGAGCAGTTCTTC.